A selection of T cell receptor beta chains follows, all from one sample in a study of T-cell memory formation after mild COVID-19. TCRdb ran MiXCR on the 5' RACE reads and lists one entry per CDR3 protein. Of 500,000 to 600,000 distinct CDR3 sequences in the sample, 18% were seen once. Sequenced input: PBMCs or a T cell subset sorted from them (not recorded which). The receptor set was obtained from an adult woman who had mild COVID-19 (a few samples of this study predate the infection). Cell type and time point are not known. The conserved cysteine and the conserved F or W are not part of the CDR3 here. D genes are given only for firm matches.

d_call	v_call	cdr3_aa
TRBD2	TRBV7-2	ASSLSSGTSALDTQY
TRBD1	TRBV5-4	ASRPTGTGGFNEQF
NA	TRBV5-1	ASSLSVSEQY
NA	TRBV18	ASSPSTRGELF
NA	TRBV5-4	ASSLGFSPAF
TRBD1	TRBV6-1	ASRMDRGLEAF
NA	TRBV29-1	SVEDRWGEGYT
NA	TRBV7-9	ASSTVKGRNEQF
NA	TRBV3-1	ASQAYEQY
TRBD1	TRBV18	ASSPLPGQDRSGANVLT
NA	TRBV24-1	ATSEAPGQETQY
TRBD1	TRBV2	ASRQGPQETQY
NA	TRBV18	ASSPVTGKTQNPYGYT
TRBD1	TRBV7-8	ASSPGTGVFGIQY
TRBD1	TRBV20-1	SARSGQDAYEQY
TRBD2	TRBV9	ASSGPGLAGETGELF
NA	TRBV20-1	SAPGTGNNEQF
NA	TRBV7-3	ASSLRIGGVGSYNEQF
NA	TRBV30	AWSTGSSNQPQH
NA	TRBV12-3/TRBV12-4	ASSMGGGYT
TRBD1	TRBV20-1	SANDRVPYNEQF
TRBD2	TRBV7-8	ASSIEAGMSTNEQF
NA	TRBV4-2	ASSQGGRRSYEQY
NA	TRBV3-1	ASSRGIEAF
NA	TRBV21-1	ASTPAGTGKETQY
NA	TRBV5-1	ASSLPTGSSTDTQY
NA	TRBV9	ASSVGAESQPQH
TRBD1	TRBV6-1	ASSELRQGVTGELF
TRBD1	TRBV27	ASSLVGTAAFSGNTIY
NA	TRBV6-5	ASSYLGRGGYEQY
NA	TRBV4-3	ASSEGVASFLF
TRBD2	TRBV7-3	ASSLYASGGVNEQF
NA	TRBV4-1	ASSQDREQGYYEQY
TRBD1	TRBV27	ASSLSQGTLSGELF
NA	TRBV10-3	AISGLPGTDTQY
TRBD2	TRBV12-3/TRBV12-4	ASRRPGLAGVLVYNEQF
NA	TRBV9	ASSVGAAVSYNEQF
TRBD2	TRBV25-1	ASRASGGLINEQF
NA	TRBV10-2	ASSVGWLLGAGVNTEAF
NA	TRBV20-1	SATGTFNEQF
NA	TRBV12-3/TRBV12-4	ASSLRITKGSGANVLT
NA	TRBV11-2	ASSSLGTRSRTGELF
TRBD1	TRBV2	ASSGSRQGSGELF
NA	TRBV6-2/TRBV6-3	ASKASGTDTQY
NA	TRBV19	ASTRSGGGTGQPQH
TRBD1	TRBV7-6	ASSPGQLNTGELF
NA	TRBV20-1	SARVAEYEQY